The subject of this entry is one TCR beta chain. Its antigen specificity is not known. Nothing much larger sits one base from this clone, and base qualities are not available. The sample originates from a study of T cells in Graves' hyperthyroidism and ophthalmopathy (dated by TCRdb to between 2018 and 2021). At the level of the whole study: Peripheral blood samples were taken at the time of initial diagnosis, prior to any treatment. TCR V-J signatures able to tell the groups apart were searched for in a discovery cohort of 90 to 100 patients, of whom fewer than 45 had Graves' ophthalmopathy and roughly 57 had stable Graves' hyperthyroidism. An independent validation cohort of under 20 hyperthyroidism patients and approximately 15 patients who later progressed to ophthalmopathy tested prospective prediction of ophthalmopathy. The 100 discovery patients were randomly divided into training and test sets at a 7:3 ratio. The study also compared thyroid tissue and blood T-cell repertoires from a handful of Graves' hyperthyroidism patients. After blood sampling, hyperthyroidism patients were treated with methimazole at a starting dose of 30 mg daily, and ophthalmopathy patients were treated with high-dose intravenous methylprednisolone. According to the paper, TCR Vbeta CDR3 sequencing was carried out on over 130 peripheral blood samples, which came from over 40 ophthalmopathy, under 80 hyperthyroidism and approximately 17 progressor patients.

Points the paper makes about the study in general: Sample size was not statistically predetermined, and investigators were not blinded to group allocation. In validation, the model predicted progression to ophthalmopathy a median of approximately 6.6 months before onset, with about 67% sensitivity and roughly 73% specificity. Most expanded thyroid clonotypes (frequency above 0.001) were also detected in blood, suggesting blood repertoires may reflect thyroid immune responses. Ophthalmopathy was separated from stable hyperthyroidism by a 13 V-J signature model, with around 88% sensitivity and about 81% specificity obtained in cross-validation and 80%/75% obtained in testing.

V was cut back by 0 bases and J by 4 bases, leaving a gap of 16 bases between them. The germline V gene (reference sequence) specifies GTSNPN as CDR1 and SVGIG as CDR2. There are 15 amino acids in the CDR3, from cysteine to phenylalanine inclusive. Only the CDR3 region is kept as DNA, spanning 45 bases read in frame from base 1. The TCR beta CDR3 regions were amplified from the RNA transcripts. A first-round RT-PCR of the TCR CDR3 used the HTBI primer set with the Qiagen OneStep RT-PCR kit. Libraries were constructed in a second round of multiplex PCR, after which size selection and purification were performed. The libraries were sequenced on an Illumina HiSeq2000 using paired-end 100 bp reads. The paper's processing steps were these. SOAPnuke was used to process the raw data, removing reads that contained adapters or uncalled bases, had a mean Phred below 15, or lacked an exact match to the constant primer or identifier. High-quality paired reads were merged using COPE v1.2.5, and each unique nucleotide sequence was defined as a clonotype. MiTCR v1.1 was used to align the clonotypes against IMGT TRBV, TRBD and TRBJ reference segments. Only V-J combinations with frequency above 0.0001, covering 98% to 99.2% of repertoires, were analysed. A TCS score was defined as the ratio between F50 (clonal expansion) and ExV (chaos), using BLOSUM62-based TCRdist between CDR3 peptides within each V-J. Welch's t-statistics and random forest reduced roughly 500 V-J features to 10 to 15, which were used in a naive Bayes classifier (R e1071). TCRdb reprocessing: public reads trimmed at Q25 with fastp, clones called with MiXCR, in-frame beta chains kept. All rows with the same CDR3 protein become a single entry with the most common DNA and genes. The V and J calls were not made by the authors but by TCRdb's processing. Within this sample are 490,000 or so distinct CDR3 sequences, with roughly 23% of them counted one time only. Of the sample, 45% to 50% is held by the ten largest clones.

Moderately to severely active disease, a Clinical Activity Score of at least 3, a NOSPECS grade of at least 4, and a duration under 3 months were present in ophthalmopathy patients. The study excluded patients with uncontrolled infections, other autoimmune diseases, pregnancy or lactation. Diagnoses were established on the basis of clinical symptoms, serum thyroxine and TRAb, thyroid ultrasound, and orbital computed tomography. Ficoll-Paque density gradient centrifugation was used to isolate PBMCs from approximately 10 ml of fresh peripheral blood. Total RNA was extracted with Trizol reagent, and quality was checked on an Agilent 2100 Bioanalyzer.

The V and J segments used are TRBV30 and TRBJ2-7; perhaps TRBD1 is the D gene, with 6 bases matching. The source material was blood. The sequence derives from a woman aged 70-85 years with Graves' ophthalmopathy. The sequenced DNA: TGTGCCTGGAGTGTACGGAGAACAGGGTGGTACGAGCAGTACTTC. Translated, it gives CAWSVRRTGWYEQYF.